This TCR beta chain was captured in a study of cytomegalovirus exposure and HLA in healthy donors. Study-level information: Early release data held approximately 81 million unique TCRs from HLA-typed donors.

Primers for the PCR totalled 60 Vbeta and 13 Jbeta. Sequenced by immunoSEQ multiplex PCR; TCRdb stores in-frame clones only, minus some. The table has roughly 43,000 clones, roughly 60% seen once. This CDR3 contains 13 residues. The V and J ends lost 5 bases and 3 bases respectively, with 11 bases between them. In germline, CDR1 is MNHEY, CDR2 SMNVEV (reference sequence). Study outcomes and limitations: Later on, an analysis found that several of the most significant clusters appeared to be linked to common viral pathogens, which included parvovirus B19. HLA alleles showed associations with some 17,000 TCR beta sequences in a later analysis, at a 0.05 false discovery rate.

No record was made of this donor's CMV serostatus. This clone showed up just once. Its antigen is unidentified. This clonotype originated in a human donor in good health. Sequencing was performed on PBMCs. The chain combines TRBV27 with TRBJ2-7; weak D call: TRBD2 (5 bases). The CDR3 DNA reads as TGTGCCAGCAGTACTCGCCGGGGCTACGAGCAGTACTTC. Translating gives CASSTRRGYEQYF.